The 13 T cell receptor beta chains below were found in one sample sequenced in a study of T cell responses to AZD1222 COVID-19 vaccine. Data came from immunoSEQ multiplex PCR; TCRdb stores just in-frame clones and leaves some out. The data hold 100,000 or so clones, with approximately 86% observed a single time. The sample here was peripheral blood, taken on day 0 of AZD1222 vaccination. These receptors all come from an adult in good health.

This clone was observed once. The chain carries TRBV10-2 and TRBJ2-1; 8 bases line up with TRBD1. The CDR3 is 13 residues long. Germline trimming cut 6 bases from V and 5 bases from J; bases unmatched to any gene: 3. Germline V gene lookup returns CDR1 WSHSY and CDR2 SAAADI. CDR3 residues: CASRTGVNNEQFF. CDR3 nucleotide sequence: TGCGCCAGCAGGACAGGGGTTAACAATGAGCAGTTCTTC.

This chain joins TRBV19 and TRBJ1-6; D gene uncertain. Germline CDR1 reads LNHDA; CDR2 reads SQIVND (reference sequence). The CDR3 is 14 amino acids. The ends were cut back, 1 base at V and 7 bases at J, with 8 bases in the middle. The chain's CDR3 is CASSIANGNSPLHF. CDR3 nucleotides: TGTGCCAGTAGTATAGCGAACGGGAATTCACCCCTCCACTTT.

The chain recombines TRBV6-6 with TRBJ1-1; no definite D call. The V gene lost 4 bases and the J gene lost 4 bases, with 16 bases spanning the gap. Germline V CDR1 and CDR2: MNHNY, SVGAGI (reference sequence). There are 15 residues in the CDR3. The CDR3: CASSFPLTSGTEAFF. The CDR3 coding sequence is TGTGCCAGCAGTTTTCCCCTGACTAGTGGCACTGAAGCTTTCTTT.

This rearrangement joins TRBV7-2 to TRBJ2-3; TRBD2 matches 14 bases. Losses at the gene ends were 5 bases for V and 3 bases for J; bases not matched to a gene: 10. The CDR3 consists of 18 residues. CDR1 and CDR2 (germline): SGHTA, FQGNSA. The CDR3 region has the DNA TGTGCCAGCAGCCTGAGACTAGCGGGGGGGCCTCGAACAGATACGCAGTATTTT. The encoded protein is CASSLRLAGGPRTDTQYF.

This clone was picked up a small number of times. DNA of the CDR3: TGTGCCAGCAGCAAAAAACCTCAGGGGAACTACACTGAAGCTTTCTTT. Translation gives CASSKKPQGNYTEAFF. The gene calls are TRBV21-1 and TRBJ1-1; no DNA check was done on the table's D call, TRBD1. TRBV21-1 is a documented pseudogene. This CDR3 is 16 amino acids long.

J is TRBJ2-7 and V is TRBV7-3; D gene unclear. CDR3 length: 15 residues. The V end was cut by 3 bases, the J end by 1 base, with 13 bases between. CDR1 and CDR2 from the germline V gene are SGHTA and FQGTGA. In DNA, the CDR3 is TGTGCCAGCAGCTTTGGCCAGATCACTTCCTACGAGCAGTACTTC. This translates into CASSFGQITSYEQYF.

The rearrangement joins TRBV9 to TRBJ2-1; D ambiguous. Germline CDR1 SGDLS, CDR2 YYNGEE. Trimming removed 0 bases at V and 9 bases at J, with 13 bases between. CDR3 length equals 14 residues. CDR3 sequence: CASSVALAAGEQFF. In DNA, the CDR3 is TGTGCCAGCAGCGTAGCTCTGGCGGCCGGTGAGCAGTTCTTC.

J is TRBJ1-1 and V is TRBV2; possible D gene TRBD1, 5 bases. Germline V gene sequence: CDR1 SNHLY, CDR2 FYNNEI. V was trimmed by 7 bases and J by 2 bases, leaving 11 bases between them. There are 13 residues in the CDR3. The CDR3 DNA reads TGTGCCAGCACCCGGGACGCCAACACTGAAGCTTTCTTT. Its translation: CASTRDANTEAFF.

The rearrangement uses TRBV7-3 and TRBJ2-3; 7 bases are shared with TRBD2. After removal of 1 base from V and 3 bases from J, the junction contained 13 bases not matched to a gene. The CDR3 has 18 residues. Germline V gene data show CDR1 as SGHTA and CDR2 as FQGTGA. DNA of the CDR3: TGTGCCAGCAGCTTAAGCGTAGGGGCTCTAGCGGCGACAGATACGCAGTATTTT. This translates into CASSLSVGALAATDTQYF. The full variable domain, its missing parts supplied by reference TRBV7-3 and TRBJ2-3, is GAGVSQTPSNKVTEKGKYVELRCDPISGHTALYWYRQSLGQGPEFLIYFQGTGAADDSGLPNDRFFAVRPEGSVSTLKIQRTERGDSAVYLCASSLSVGALAATDTQYFGPGTRLTVL.

The chain has TRBV11-2 and TRBJ2-7, with D maybe TRBD1 (6 bases). This CDR3 has 14 residues. V was cut by 2 bases and J by 5 bases, with 13 bases left in between. Germline V gene lookup returns CDR1 SGHAT and CDR2 FQNNGV. CDR3 DNA sequence: TGTGCCAGCAGCTTAAGGACCCCAGGGGACGAGCAGTACTTC. Its protein is CASSLRTPGDEQYF.

The chain is built from TRBV11-2 and TRBJ2-6, with D hard to call. Germline values: CDR1 SGHAT, CDR2 FQNNGV. The germline V and J ends were trimmed by 5 bases and 2 bases, with 16 bases remaining between them. This CDR3 has 17 residues. CDR3: CASSPSDGRAGANVLTF. CDR3 in DNA: TGTGCCAGCAGCCCCAGTGACGGTAGGGCTGGGGCCAACGTCCTGACTTTC.

This clone came up once. This rearrangement joins TRBV27 to TRBJ2-7; unclear D gene. Looked up from germline, CDR1 is MNHEY and CDR2 is SMNVEV (reference sequence). Trimming shortened V by 6 bases and J by 5 bases, and 20 bases separated the two germline ends. CDR3 length: 15 amino acids. CDR3 sequence: CASSSNRASFHEQYF. In nucleotides, the CDR3 is TGTGCCAGCAGCTCCAATAGGGCTTCGTTCCACGAGCAGTACTTC.

This clone was seen a handful of times. The V and J genes are TRBV30 and TRBJ2-3; 15 nucleotides align to TRBD2. Germline values: CDR1 GTSNPN, CDR2 SVGIG (reference sequence). The V gene end was trimmed by 1 base and the J gene end by 6 bases; junction bases not matched to a gene: 5. The length of the CDR3 is 16 residues. CDR3 sequence reads: CAWSARTSGGVDTQYF. In DNA, the CDR3 is TGTGCCTGGAGTGCGCGGACTAGCGGGGGGGTGGATACGCAGTATTTT.